These 20 T cell receptor beta chains came from one sample sequenced in a study of OX40 agonist ivuxolimab in advanced cancers. The protocol was immunoSEQ multiplex PCR, while the TCRdb copy is restricted to in-frame clones and leaves out a portion. The sample has tens of thousands of clones; almost 85% are singletons. This specimen consisted of CD4+ or CD8+ T cells sorted from blood, obtained in a trial of the OX40 agonist ivuxolimab. These receptors were collected from an adult with an advanced solid tumor such as melanoma, head and neck, liver or kidney cancer.

This sequence joins TRBV5-6 and TRBJ2-2, with TRBD1 identical over 8 bases. Trimming at V came to 0 bases and at J to 5 bases, leaving 3 bases not matched to a gene. This CDR3 has 15 residues. From germline, CDR1 is SGHDT and CDR2 YYEEEE. DNA for the CDR3: TGTGCCAGCAGCTTGGACAGGGGGGATACCGGGGAGCTGTTTTTT. It yields the protein CASSLDRGDTGELFF.

This chain joins TRBV28 and TRBJ2-7; D is perhaps TRBD1 or TRBD2 (5 bases each). V lost 2 bases to trimming and J lost 2 bases, with 10 bases between them. Germline lookup yields CDR1 MDHEN and CDR2 SYDVKM. The CDR3 is 14 residues long. The CDR3, as DNA: TGTGCCAGCAGTTTAAGAGGGACCACCTACGAGCAGTACTTC. Its protein product is CASSLRGTTYEQYF.

Only one count was recorded for this clone. The chain employs TRBV6-1 and TRBJ2-1; D unclear. CDR3 length equals 14 residues. Looked up from germline, CDR1 is MNHNS and CDR2 is SASEGT. V was shortened by 6 bases and J by 0 bases, with 9 bases between the two germline ends. CDR3 region: CASSVQSSYNEQFF. The DNA for the CDR3 is TGTGCCAGCAGCGTACAAAGCTCCTACAATGAGCAGTTCTTC.

The chain's CDR3 is CASRDRVFSGANVLTF. CDR3 nucleotides: TGTGCCAGCCGGGACAGGGTTTTTTCTGGGGCCAACGTCCTGACTTTC. This chain links TRBV19 with TRBJ2-6; 9 bases match TRBD1. The CDR3 totals 16 residues. Germline CDR1 is LNHDA and CDR2 is SQIVND (reference sequence). V lost 9 bases and J lost 1; bases outside the gene matches: 7.

The gene calls are TRBV6-5 and TRBJ2-7; 7 bases map to TRBD2. Germline V gene sequence: CDR1 MNHEY, CDR2 SVGAGI. J lost 2 bases, V lost 6 bases, and 10 bases had no gene match. The CDR3 totals 15 residues. CDR3 residues: CASSPSGGSTYEQYF. The CDR3 DNA reads TGTGCCAGCAGCCCTTCGGGAGGATCCACCTACGAGCAGTACTTC.

The V call is TRBV4-3, the J call TRBJ2-3; D perhaps matches TRBD2 (5 bases). Trimming left V 1 base short and J 0 bases short, with 14 bases between. Germline loops: CDR1 LGHNA, CDR2 YSLEER. The CDR3 contains 17 residues. CDR3 sequence (DNA): TGCGCCAGCAGCCAAGGACGTGTCGGGGTTAGCACAGATACGCAGTATTTT. Protein: CASSQGRVGVSTDTQYF.

A single count supports this clone. The V and J genes are TRBV19 and TRBJ2-1; D is uncertain. The CDR3 covers 16 residues. With 2 bases removed from V and 2 bases from J, the gap between germline ends came to 13 bases. In germline, CDR1 is LNHDA, CDR2 SQIVND (reference sequence). For the CDR3, the DNA is TGTGCCAGTAGTATAATGGAACTCGCTGCCTACAATGAGCAGTTCTTC. It translates to CASSIMELAAYNEQFF.

The chain employs TRBV4-1 and TRBJ2-3, with 11 bases matching TRBD2. Germline V gene data show CDR1 as MGHRA and CDR2 as YSYEKL. CDR3 size: 18 residues. J gave up 3 bases and V 4 bases, and 12 bases lay outside the gene matches. CDR3 residues: CASSRTDSGGGGTDTQYF. The CDR3 nucleotides are TGCGCCAGCAGCCGGACAGATAGCGGGGGGGGAGGTACAGATACGCAGTATTTT.

The chain employs TRBV7-2 and TRBJ2-3; D remains ambiguous. Germline-derived CDR1 and CDR2 are SGHTA and FQGNSA. V was shortened by 1 base and J by 8 bases, with 16 bases between the two germline ends. There are 15 residues in the CDR3. The CDR3 bases are TGTGCCAGCAGCTTAGGTGTCGGAGCTTCGGGTACGCAGTATTTT. It yields the protein CASSLGVGASGTQYF.

This clone was detected once. The chain uses TRBV7-6 and TRBJ1-1; D is possibly TRBD1 (6 bases). The CDR3 contains 14 residues. Trimming left V 5 bases short and J 7 bases short, with 17 bases between. The germline V gene encodes CDR1 SGHVS and CDR2 FNYEAQ. For the CDR3, the DNA is TGTGCCAGCAGCCCGAGATGGGGGGCGGATGAAGCTTTCTTT. Protein: CASSPRWGADEAFF.

The chain employs TRBV7-8 and TRBJ1-6; D unclear. Germline CDR1 SGHVS, CDR2 FQNEAQ. V shed 6 bases and J shed 4 bases, with 16 bases lying between them. The CDR3 has 16 amino acids. As DNA, the CDR3 is TGTGCCAGCAGACGGAGTGTTGGGAGATATAATTCACCCCTCCACTTT. This encodes CASRRSVGRYNSPLHF.

This clone turned up a few times. The chain couples TRBV4-1 to TRBJ2-3; D could derive from TRBD1 or TRBD2 (5 bases each). The V and J ends lost 6 bases and 5 bases respectively, with 18 bases between them. The CDR3 is 15 residues long. Germline assignment: CDR1 MGHRA and CDR2 YSYEKL. The CDR3 DNA sequence: TGCGCCAGCAGGTACCGGGACCTACCCGAAGATACGCAGTATTTT. Protein: CASRYRDLPEDTQYF.

The V and J genes are TRBV4-1 and TRBJ1-2; no clear D. The length of the CDR3 is 15 residues. The V end was cut by 1 base, the J end by 7 bases, with 16 bases between. Germline-derived CDR1 and CDR2 are MGHRA and YSYEKL. The CDR3 DNA reads as TGCGCCAGCAGCCAAGCCGGGCCCCAAGGCCGTGGCTACACCTTC. It codes for CASSQAGPQGRGYTF.

This clone was detected ten times or more. The chain links TRBV5-5 to TRBJ2-1; D remains unclear. With 4 bases removed from V and 5 bases from J, the gap between germline ends came to 10 bases. The CDR3 is made up of 13 amino acids. CDR1 is SGHKS and CDR2 is YYEKEE in the germline V gene (reference sequence). The CDR3 sequence: CASSIGPDNEQFF. The CDR3 coding sequence is TGTGCCAGCAGCATCGGACCGGACAATGAGCAGTTCTTC.

This clone showed up just once. The genes are TRBV18 and TRBJ1-4; 7 bases match TRBD1. CDR3 length equals 15 residues. Trimming removed 2 bases from V and 7 bases from J; junction bases left unmatched: 7. The germline CDR1 and CDR2 sequences are KGHSH and LQKENI. The CDR3 nucleotides read TGTGCCAGCTCACCAGGGGGACAGCGGGGTGAAAAACTGTTTTTT. Translated, it gives CASSPGGQRGEKLFF. Full variable domain (missing parts from reference TRBV18 and TRBJ1-4): NAGVMQNPRHLVRRRGQEARLRCSPMKGHSHVYWYRQLPEEGLKFMVYLQKENIIDESGMPKERFSAEFPKEGPSILRIQQVVRGDSAAYFCASSPGGQRGEKLFFGSGTQLSVL.

The V call is TRBV5-5, the J call TRBJ1-2, with D possibly being TRBD1 (5 bases). The CDR3 spans 13 residues. Germline lookup yields CDR1 SGHKS and CDR2 YYEKEE (reference sequence). V lost 4 bases and J lost 7, with 14 bases in between. The CDR3: CASSRQMLFGYTF. DNA of the CDR3: TGTGCCAGCAGCCGACAGATGCTATTTGGCTACACCTTC.

This chain links TRBV18 with TRBJ2-3, with 7 bases lining up with TRBD1. This CDR3 has 16 residues. Germline loops: CDR1 KGHSH, CDR2 LQKENI. V lost 4 bases to trimming and J lost 3 bases; unmatched junction nucleotides: 10. CDR3 in DNA: TGTGCCAGCTCACAGCGGACAGGAGATGGGACAGATACGCAGTATTTT. It yields the protein CASSQRTGDGTDTQYF.

This clone was seen only a few times. The V gene is TRBV11-3, the J gene TRBJ2-7, with D perhaps matching TRBD2 (5 bases). This CDR3 has 13 amino acids. V lost 0 bases and J 6 bases, leaving 9 bases between the germline ends. The germline gives CDR1 SGHNT, CDR2 YENEEA. The CDR3 DNA sequence: TGTGCCAGCAGCTTAGATCCCACTAGCGAGCAGTACTTC. It specifies CASSLDPTSEQYF.

The rearrangement links TRBV5-1 to TRBJ2-6, with D possibly TRBD2 on 5 matching bases. There are 16 residues in the CDR3. Germline V CDR1 and CDR2: SGHRS, YFSETQ. The ends were cut back, 4 bases at V and 3 bases at J, with 14 bases in the middle. DNA of the CDR3: TGCGCCAGCAGCCCCTACCTAGCTAGTGGGGCCAACGTCCTGACTTTC. It encodes CASSPYLASGANVLTF.

The V call is TRBV20-1, the J call TRBJ1-1; possible D gene TRBD1, 5 bases. Germline CDR1 reads DFQATT; CDR2 reads SNEGSKA (reference sequence). The CDR3 is 9 residues long. Trimming removed 5 bases from V and 13 bases from J, with 11 bases in between. The CDR3 nucleotides read TGCAGTGCTGGGACGGTGGGTTTCTTT. This sequence encodes CSAGTVGFF.